These T cell receptor beta chains were read from a single sample in a study of PD-1 blockade in classical Hodgkin lymphoma. Produced via immunoSEQ multiplex PCR; TCRdb's table is partial and in-frame only. The data show about 27,000 clones, with about 78% seen just once and 35% held by the top ten. Material: peripheral blood mononuclear cells (PBMCs), obtained before the second cycle of nivolumab. All receptors derive from a human donor with classical Hodgkin lymphoma. CDR3s include the opening cysteine and the closing phenylalanine or tryptophan. A D gene is named only where the DNA matches it firmly. For some rows the clone size is stated as once, few or many, or as a class when expanded; others skip it.

d_gene: .
v_gene: TRBV5-6
abundance: few
j_gene: TRBJ1-2
CDR3nt: TGTGCCAGCAGCTTGGTAGGACTTACTAACTATGGCTACACCTTC
CDR3aa: CASSLVGLTNYGYTF

d_gene: .
v_gene: TRBV18
abundance: .
j_gene: TRBJ1-3
CDR3nt: TGTGCCAGCTCACCGCCTTCGACAGACGGAAACACCATATATTTT
CDR3aa: CASSPPSTDGNTIYF

d_gene: .
v_gene: TRBV18
abundance: .
j_gene: TRBJ2-7
CDR3nt: TGTGCCAGCTCACCACCGGCCAGCCGCTCCTACGAGCAGTACTTC
CDR3aa: CASSPPASRSYEQYF

d_gene: .
v_gene: TRBV5-1
abundance: .
j_gene: TRBJ2-3
CDR3nt: TGCGCCAGCAGCTTGGGGGGAGACACAGATACGCAGTATTTT
CDR3aa: CASSLGGDTDTQYF

d_gene: TRBD2
v_gene: TRBV7-9
abundance: .
j_gene: TRBJ2-7
CDR3nt: TGTGCCAGCAGCAAAGCCACTAGCGGGGGGGCCTACGAGCAGTACTTC
CDR3aa: CASSKATSGGAYEQYF

d_gene: .
v_gene: TRBV7-9
abundance: once
j_gene: TRBJ2-3
CDR3nt: TGTGCCAGCAGATCCGACAGCCGTCGGGAAGATACGCAGTATTTT
CDR3aa: CASRSDSRREDTQYF

d_gene: TRBD2
v_gene: TRBV7-8
abundance: large
j_gene: TRBJ2-4
CDR3nt: TGTGCCAGCAGCCTTCCTTATGGGGCCCCTAGCGGGGGAAACATTCAGTACTTC
CDR3aa: CASSLPYGAPSGGNIQYF

d_gene: .
v_gene: TRBV2
abundance: few
j_gene: TRBJ2-5
CDR3nt: TGTGCCAGCAGTGAGACGACTCTAAACCAAGAGACCCAGTACTTC
CDR3aa: CASSETTLNQETQYF

d_gene: .
v_gene: TRBV25-1
abundance: .
j_gene: TRBJ1-1
CDR3nt: TGTGCCAGCAGTGTACGGAGGGACACTGAAGCTTTCTTT
CDR3aa: CASSVRRDTEAFF

d_gene: .
v_gene: TRBV19
abundance: .
j_gene: TRBJ1-4
CDR3nt: TGTGCCAGTAGACAGAATGATAATGAAAAACTGTTTTTT
CDR3aa: CASRQNDNEKLFF

d_gene: TRBD1
v_gene: TRBV5-1
abundance: once
j_gene: TRBJ2-4
CDR3nt: TGCGCCAGCAGCCAAGGACAGGCCCCGCTAGCCAAAAACATTCAGTACTTC
CDR3aa: CASSQGQAPLAKNIQYF

d_gene: TRBD2
v_gene: TRBV5-1
abundance: .
j_gene: TRBJ2-1
CDR3nt: TGCGCCAGCAACGGGGGGGTTGACAATGAGCAGTTCTTC
CDR3aa: CASNGGVDNEQFF

d_gene: .
v_gene: TRBV4-3
abundance: once
j_gene: TRBJ1-4
CDR3nt: TGCGCCAGCAGCCAAGGCGGGGGGTTTGATGAAAAACTGTTTTTT
CDR3aa: CASSQGGGFDEKLFF

d_gene: .
v_gene: TRBV6-4
abundance: .
j_gene: TRBJ1-1
CDR3nt: TGTGCCAGCAGAGACTGGACGGATAAAGCTTTCTTT
CDR3aa: CASRDWTDKAFF

d_gene: TRBD1
v_gene: TRBV9
abundance: .
j_gene: TRBJ2-7
CDR3nt: TGTGCCAGCAGCCGAGGACAGGAACCCACCTACGAGCAGTACTTC
CDR3aa: CASSRGQEPTYEQYF

d_gene: .
v_gene: TRBV10-3
abundance: .
j_gene: TRBJ2-2
CDR3nt: TGTGCCATCAGTGACCAGGATGCCGGGGAGCTGTTTTTT
CDR3aa: CAISDQDAGELFF

d_gene: .
v_gene: TRBV11-3
abundance: hyperexpanded
j_gene: TRBJ2-1
CDR3nt: TGTGCCAGCAGCGGGTGGGACAATGAGCAGTTCTTC
CDR3aa: CASSGWDNEQFF

d_gene: .
v_gene: TRBV11-1
abundance: .
j_gene: TRBJ1-1
CDR3nt: TGTGCCAGCAGCTTATATCGGGGGCACGGTGAAGCTTTCTTT
CDR3aa: CASSLYRGHGEAFF

d_gene: .
v_gene: TRBV5-6
abundance: .
j_gene: TRBJ1-3
CDR3nt: TGTGCCAGCAGCTTGGGGTACGGTCACTCTGGAAACACCATATATTTT
CDR3aa: CASSLGYGHSGNTIYF

d_gene: .
v_gene: TRBV5-6
abundance: .
j_gene: TRBJ2-5
CDR3nt: TGTGCCAGCAGCTCGGGTGGAAAGACCCAGTACTTC
CDR3aa: CASSSGGKTQYF

d_gene: .
v_gene: TRBV7-6
abundance: .
j_gene: TRBJ2-1
CDR3nt: TGTGCCAGCAGCCGCCGGTCCCCGGGGAGCTCCTACAATGAGCAGTTCTTC
CDR3aa: CASSRRSPGSSYNEQFF

d_gene: .
v_gene: TRBV29-1
abundance: few
j_gene: TRBJ1-1
CDR3nt: TGCAGCGTTTTCTACAGTTTAGGGAACACTGAAGCTTTCTTT
CDR3aa: CSVFYSLGNTEAFF

d_gene: TRBD1
v_gene: TRBV9
abundance: .
j_gene: TRBJ2-1
CDR3nt: TGTGCCAGCAGCGTCAGACAACAGGGGAGCAACAATGAGCAGTTCTTC
CDR3aa: CASSVRQQGSNNEQFF

d_gene: .
v_gene: TRBV13
abundance: .
j_gene: TRBJ2-5
CDR3nt: TGTGCCAGCAGCTTAGGAGGTCCGGGGGTGGAGACCCAGTACTTC
CDR3aa: CASSLGGPGVETQYF

d_gene: TRBD1
v_gene: TRBV7-9
abundance: .
j_gene: TRBJ1-1
CDR3nt: TGTGCCAGCAGCTTTCAGGGGGCCGACACTGAAGCTTTCTTT
CDR3aa: CASSFQGADTEAFF

d_gene: .
v_gene: TRBV19
abundance: .
j_gene: TRBJ2-5
CDR3nt: TGTGCCAGTAGTATAGGGAGCCAAGAGACCCAGTACTTC
CDR3aa: CASSIGSQETQYF

d_gene: .
v_gene: TRBV19
abundance: .
j_gene: TRBJ2-7
CDR3nt: TGTGCCAGTAGTGGAGCAGGTGCGTTCGCCGAGCAGTACTTC
CDR3aa: CASSGAGAFAEQYF

d_gene: .
v_gene: TRBV5-1
abundance: .
j_gene: TRBJ2-7
CDR3nt: TGCGCCAGCAGCCCAACCGGGACGGTAACCTACGAGCAGTACTTC
CDR3aa: CASSPTGTVTYEQYF

d_gene: TRBD1
v_gene: TRBV5-6
abundance: medium-sized
j_gene: TRBJ2-1
CDR3nt: TGTGCCAGCAGCTTGGGGGACAGGGCATACAATGAGCAGTTCTTC
CDR3aa: CASSLGDRAYNEQFF

d_gene: .
v_gene: TRBV2
abundance: .
j_gene: TRBJ2-3
CDR3nt: TGTGCCAGCAGTGAAGCAGGTGCGGAGAGCACAGATACGCAGTATTTT
CDR3aa: CASSEAGAESTDTQYF

d_gene: TRBD1
v_gene: TRBV19
abundance: once
j_gene: TRBJ2-5
CDR3nt: TGTGCCAGTAGTATTGGACAGGAGGAGACCCAGTACTTC
CDR3aa: CASSIGQEETQYF

d_gene: .
v_gene: TRBV6-1
abundance: .
j_gene: TRBJ1-3
CDR3nt: TGTGCCAGCAGGGGGGCCGTGGACACCATATATTTT
CDR3aa: CASRGAVDTIYF

d_gene: .
v_gene: TRBV7-6
abundance: .
j_gene: TRBJ2-5
CDR3nt: TGTGCCAGCAGCTACAAGACTAGAGAGACCCAGTACTTC
CDR3aa: CASSYKTRETQYF

d_gene: .
v_gene: TRBV28
abundance: few
j_gene: TRBJ1-2
CDR3nt: TGTGCCAGCAGCACCGGCAACTATGGCTACACCTTC
CDR3aa: CASSTGNYGYTF